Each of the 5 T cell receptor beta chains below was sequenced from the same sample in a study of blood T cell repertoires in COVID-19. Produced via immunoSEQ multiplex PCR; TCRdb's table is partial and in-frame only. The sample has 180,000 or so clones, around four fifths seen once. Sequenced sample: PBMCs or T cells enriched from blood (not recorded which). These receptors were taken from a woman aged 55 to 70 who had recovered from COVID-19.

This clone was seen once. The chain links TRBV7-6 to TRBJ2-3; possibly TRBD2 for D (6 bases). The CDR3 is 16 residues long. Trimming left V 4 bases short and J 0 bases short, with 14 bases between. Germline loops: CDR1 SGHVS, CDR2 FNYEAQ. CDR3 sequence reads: CASSSFGGASTDTQYF. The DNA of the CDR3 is TGTGCCAGCAGCTCCTTTGGCGGGGCTAGCACAGATACGCAGTATTTT.

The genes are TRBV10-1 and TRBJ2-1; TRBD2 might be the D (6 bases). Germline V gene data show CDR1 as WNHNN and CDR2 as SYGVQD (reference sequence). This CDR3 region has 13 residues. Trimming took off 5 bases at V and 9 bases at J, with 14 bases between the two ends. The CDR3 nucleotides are TGCGCCAGCAGTTCCGGAGGGCCCTCTGAGCAGTTCTTC. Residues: CASSSGGPSEQFF.

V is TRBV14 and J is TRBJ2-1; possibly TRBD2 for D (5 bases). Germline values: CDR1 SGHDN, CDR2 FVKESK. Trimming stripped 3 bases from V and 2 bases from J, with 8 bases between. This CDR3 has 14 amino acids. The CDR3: CASSHAGTYNEQFF. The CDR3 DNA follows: TGTGCCAGCAGCCATGCGGGCACCTACAATGAGCAGTTCTTC. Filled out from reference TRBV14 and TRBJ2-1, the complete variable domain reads EAGVTQFPSHSVIEKGQTVTLRCDPISGHDNLYWYRRVMGKEIKFLLHFVKESKQDESGMPNNRFLAERTGGTYSTLKVQPAELEDSGVYFCASSHAGTYNEQFFGPGTRLTVL.

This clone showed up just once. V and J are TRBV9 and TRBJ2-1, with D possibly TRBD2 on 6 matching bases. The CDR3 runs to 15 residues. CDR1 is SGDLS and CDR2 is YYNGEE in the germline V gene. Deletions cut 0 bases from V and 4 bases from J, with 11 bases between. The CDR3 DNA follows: TGTGCCAGCAGCGTAGCGGGGGACGGTTACAATGAGCAGTTCTTC. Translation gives CASSVAGDGYNEQFF. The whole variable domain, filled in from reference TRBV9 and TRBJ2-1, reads DSGVTQTPKHLITATGQRVTLRCSPRSGDLSVYWYQQSLDQGLQFLIQYYNGEERAKGNILERFSAQQFPDLHSELNLSSLELGDSALYFCASSVAGDGYNEQFFGPGTRLTVL.

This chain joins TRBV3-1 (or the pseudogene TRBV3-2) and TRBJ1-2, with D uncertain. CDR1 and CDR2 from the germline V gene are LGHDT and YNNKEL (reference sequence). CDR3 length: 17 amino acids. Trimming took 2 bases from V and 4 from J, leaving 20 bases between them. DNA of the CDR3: TGTGCCAGCAGCCAAACACCCCGGACTGGGGTGCTCTATGGCTACACCTTC. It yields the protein CASSQTPRTGVLYGYTF.